The sequence of this T cell receptor (beta chain) was determined in a study of blood T cell repertoires in COVID-19. Study overall: The United States, Italy and Spain provided the acute and convalescent COVID-19 samples.

This CDR3 is built from 14 residues. The germline gives CDR1 LGHDT, CDR2 YNNKEL (reference sequence). Between the trimmed V and J ends, which lost 3 bases and 7 bases, there was a span of 15 bases. This table comes from immunoSEQ multiplex PCR, and its TCRdb copy is limited to in-frame clones, with some not included. Of some 150,000 clones listed, over 75% are singletons. Input material: peripheral blood. The origin of this receptor is a man between 60 and 75 years old with active or convalescent COVID-19. The rearrangement joins TRBV3-1 (or the pseudogene TRBV3-2) to TRBJ1-2, with a tentative D call TRBD1 (6 bases). The CDR3 DNA reads as TGTGCCAGCAGCCATTACAGGGAAAGGGTTGGCTACACCTTC. Protein sequence: CASSHYRERVGYTF.